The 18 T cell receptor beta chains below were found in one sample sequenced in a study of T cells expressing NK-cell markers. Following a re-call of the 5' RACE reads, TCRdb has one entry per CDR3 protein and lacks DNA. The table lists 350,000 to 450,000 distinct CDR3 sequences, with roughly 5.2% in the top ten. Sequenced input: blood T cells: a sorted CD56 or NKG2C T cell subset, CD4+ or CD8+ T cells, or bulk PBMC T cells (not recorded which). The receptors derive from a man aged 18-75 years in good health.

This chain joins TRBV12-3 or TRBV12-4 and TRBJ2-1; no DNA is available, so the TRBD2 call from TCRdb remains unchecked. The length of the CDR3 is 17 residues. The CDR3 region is CASRPRAGTSGGNEQFF.

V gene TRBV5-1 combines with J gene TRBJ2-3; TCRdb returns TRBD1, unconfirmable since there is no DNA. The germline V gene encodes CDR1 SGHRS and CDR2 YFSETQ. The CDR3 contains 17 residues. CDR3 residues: CASSRTPHVGGQDTQYF. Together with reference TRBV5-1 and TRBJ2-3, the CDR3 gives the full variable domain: KAGVTQTPRYLIKTRGQQVTLSCSPISGHRSVSWYQQTPGQGLQFLFEYFSETQRNKGNFPGRFSGRQFSNSRSEMNVSTLELGDSALYLCASSRTPHVGGQDTQYFGPGTRLTVL.

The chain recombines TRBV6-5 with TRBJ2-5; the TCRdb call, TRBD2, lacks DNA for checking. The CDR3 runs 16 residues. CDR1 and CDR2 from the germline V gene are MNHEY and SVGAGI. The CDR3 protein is CASSYGSGGRQETQYF.

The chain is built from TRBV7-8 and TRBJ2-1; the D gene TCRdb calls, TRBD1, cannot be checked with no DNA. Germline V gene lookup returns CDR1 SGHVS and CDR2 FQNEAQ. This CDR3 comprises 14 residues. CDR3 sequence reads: CASSNDPRGDEQFF.

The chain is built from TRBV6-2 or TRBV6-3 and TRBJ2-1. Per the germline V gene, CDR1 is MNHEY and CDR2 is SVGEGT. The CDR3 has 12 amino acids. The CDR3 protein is CATSLAGDEQFF.

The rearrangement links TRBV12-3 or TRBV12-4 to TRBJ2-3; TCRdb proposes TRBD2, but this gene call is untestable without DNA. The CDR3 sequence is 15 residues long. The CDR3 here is CASSFSVLAGGTQYF.

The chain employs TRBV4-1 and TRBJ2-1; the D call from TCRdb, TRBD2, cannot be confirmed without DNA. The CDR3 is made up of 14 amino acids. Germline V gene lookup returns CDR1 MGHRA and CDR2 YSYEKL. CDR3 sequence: CASSQEGTRNEQFF.

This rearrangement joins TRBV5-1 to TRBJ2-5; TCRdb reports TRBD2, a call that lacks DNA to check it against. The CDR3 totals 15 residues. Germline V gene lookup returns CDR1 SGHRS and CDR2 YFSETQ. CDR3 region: CASSPRGREQETQYF.

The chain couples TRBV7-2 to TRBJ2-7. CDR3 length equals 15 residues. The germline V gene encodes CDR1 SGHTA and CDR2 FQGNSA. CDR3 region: CASSLRGNLDYEQYF.

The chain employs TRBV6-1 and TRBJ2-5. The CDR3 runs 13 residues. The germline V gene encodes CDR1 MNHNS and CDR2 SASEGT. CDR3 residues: CATSGTPRETQYF.

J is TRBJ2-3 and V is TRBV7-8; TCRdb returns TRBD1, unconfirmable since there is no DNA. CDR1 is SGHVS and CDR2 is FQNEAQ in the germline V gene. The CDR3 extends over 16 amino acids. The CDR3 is CASSLEDRVNTDTQYF.

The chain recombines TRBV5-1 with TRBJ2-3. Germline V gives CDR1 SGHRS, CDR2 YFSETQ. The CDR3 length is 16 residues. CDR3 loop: CASSPPTNSRTDTQYF.

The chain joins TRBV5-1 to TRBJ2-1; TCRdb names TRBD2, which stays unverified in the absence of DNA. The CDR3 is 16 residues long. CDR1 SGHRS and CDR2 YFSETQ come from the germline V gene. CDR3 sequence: CASSLGILAGGDEQFF.

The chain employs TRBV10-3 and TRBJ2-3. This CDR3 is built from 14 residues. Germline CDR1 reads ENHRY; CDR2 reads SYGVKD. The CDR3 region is CAISRDQSTDTQYF.

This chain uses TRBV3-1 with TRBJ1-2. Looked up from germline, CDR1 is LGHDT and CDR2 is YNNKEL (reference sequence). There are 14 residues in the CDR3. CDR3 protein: CASSQDRRGSGYTF. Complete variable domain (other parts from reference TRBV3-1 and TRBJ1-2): DTAVSQTPKYLVTQMGNDKSIKCEQNLGHDTMYWYKQDSKKFLKIMFSYNNKELIINETVPNRFSPKSPDKAHLNLHINSLELGDSAVYFCASSQDRRGSGYTFGSGTRLTVV.

The CDR3 sequence is CASSAKGETQYF. This chain connects TRBV5-5 to TRBJ2-5. The CDR3 runs 12 residues. Germline CDR1 reads SGHKS; CDR2 reads YYEKEE (reference sequence).

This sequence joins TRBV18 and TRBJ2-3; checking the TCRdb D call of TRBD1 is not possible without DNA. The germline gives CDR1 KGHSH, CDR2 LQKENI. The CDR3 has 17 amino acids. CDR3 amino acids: CASSPGAPGSSTDTQYF. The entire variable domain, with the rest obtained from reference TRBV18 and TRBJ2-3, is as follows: NAGVMQNPRHLVRRRGQEARLRCSPMKGHSHVYWYRQLPEEGLKFMVYLQKENIIDESGMPKERFSAEFPKEGPSILRIQQVVRGDSAAYFCASSPGAPGSSTDTQYFGPGTRLTVL.

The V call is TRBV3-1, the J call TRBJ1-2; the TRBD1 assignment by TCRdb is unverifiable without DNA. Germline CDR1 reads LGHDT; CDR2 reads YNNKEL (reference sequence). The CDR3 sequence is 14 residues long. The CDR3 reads CASRPLYANYGYTF.